This T cell receptor beta chain was obtained from a study of blood T cell repertoires in COVID-19. Looking at the study overall: Spain, Italy and the United States supplied samples that represented acute and convalescent COVID-19.

The method was immunoSEQ multiplex PCR; TCRdb's version includes in-frame clones alone and lacks a portion of them. This table has approximately 120,000 clones, 70% to 75% appearing once. The CDR3 has 14 residues. From germline, CDR1 is LNHDA and CDR2 SQIVND (reference sequence). V lost 8 bases and J lost 2, with 12 bases in between. The sequenced material came from peripheral blood. The chain couples TRBV19 to TRBJ2-2; no clear D gene. This TCR was recovered from a man older than 75 with COVID-19, enrolled during active disease. The CDR3 spells CASLGRLNTGELFF. The CDR3 bases are TGTGCCAGTTTAGGCAGGCTTAACACCGGGGAGCTGTTTTTT. The entire variable domain, with the rest obtained from reference TRBV19 and TRBJ2-2, is as follows: DGGITQSPKYLFRKEGQNVTLSCEQNLNHDAMYWYRQDPGQGLRLIYYSQIVNDFQKGDIAEGYSVSREKKESFPLTVTSAQKNPTAFYLCASLGRLNTGELFFGEGSRLTVL.